The next 23 T cell receptor beta chains were all read from a single sample in a study of shared clonotypes between healthy human individuals (dated by TCRdb to 2018 to 2021). Preparation of the library involved the immunoSEQ multiplex PCR assay. The immuneACCESS repertoire file appears here via TCRdb, limited to in-frame rearrangements. These files lack a portion of the clones; in checked studies, under half of the deficit traces to unresolved V genes, and the cause of the others is not known. For this sample there are some 2.3 million clones; about 92% appear just once. Together, the top ten hold around 0.4% of the sample. Sequencing was performed on naive CD4+ T cells from PBMCs. According to the study, the label for this sample's cell subset or site signals: CD45RA+ positively selected. The source of these receptors is a man younger than 30 in good health. Some clones in this sample may be carry-over from other donors' samples.

This rearrangement joins TRBV5-1 to TRBJ2-1; D not certain. V dropped 7 bases and J dropped 4 bases, with 15 bases sitting between them. The CDR3 is 14 amino acids. Germline CDR1 is SGHRS and CDR2 is YFSETQ. The CDR3 loop is CASGEMDLYNEQFF. CDR3 DNA: TGCGCCAGCGGAGAAATGGACCTTTACAATGAGCAGTTCTTC.

J is TRBJ2-2 and V is TRBV7-9; D remains ambiguous. The germline V gene encodes CDR1 SEHNR and CDR2 FQNEAQ (reference sequence). The CDR3 sequence is 12 residues long. With 11 bases removed from V and 6 bases from J, the gap between germline ends came to 13 bases. The CDR3 DNA reads as TGTGCCTCCACGCGGACGGCCGGGGAGCTGTTTTTT. Translation: CASTRTAGELFF.

The rearrangement uses TRBV13 and TRBJ1-3; D is unclear. The germline V gene has CDR1 PRHDT and CDR2 FYEKMQ (reference sequence). The V end was cut by 5 bases, the J end by 0 bases, with 8 bases between. CDR3 length: 14 residues. The CDR3 sequence: CASSPDLSGNTIYF. For the CDR3, the DNA is TGTGCCAGCAGCCCCGACCTCTCTGGAAACACCATATATTTT.

This clone was seen just once. The CDR3 spells CASSASYTQYF. As DNA, the CDR3 is TGTGCCAGCAGTGCGAGTTATACGCAGTATTTT. The chain links TRBV2 to TRBJ2-3; D uncertain. This CDR3 is built from 11 residues. The V gene lost 4 bases and the J gene lost 7 bases, with 6 bases spanning the gap. CDR1 SNHLY and CDR2 FYNNEI come from the germline V gene.

This clone was counted a single time. V and J are TRBV9 and TRBJ2-3, with TRBD2 matching over 7 bases. Trimming cost V 1 base and J 4 bases; bases outside gene matches: 3. Germline V gene data show CDR1 as SGDLS and CDR2 as YYNGEE. The CDR3 is 14 amino acids. CDR3 protein: CASSVTLAADTQYF. The CDR3 bases are TGTGCCAGCAGCGTAACGCTAGCGGCAGATACGCAGTATTTT.

This clone was found once. The chain carries TRBV10-3 and TRBJ2-7; 8 bases are a match to TRBD2. Germline lookup yields CDR1 ENHRY and CDR2 SYGVKD. The junction had 11 bases not matched to a gene; V was cut back by 7 bases and J by 6 bases. The CDR3 is 14 amino acids. CDR3 in DNA: TGTGCCATCAACGGAGTGGCGGGAGGAGGCGAGCAGTACTTC. It encodes CAINGVAGGGEQYF.

This chain joins TRBV29-1 and TRBJ1-3; no clear D gene. The germline CDR1 and CDR2 sequences are SQVTM and ANQGSEA. The V end was cut by 4 bases, the J end by 1 base, with 14 bases between. CDR3 size: 15 residues. CDR3 nucleotides: TGCAGCGTTGGCCCCGTGGGGTGGTCTGGAAACACCATATATTTT. Translating it yields CSVGPVGWSGNTIYF.

A few counts support this clone. V gene TRBV6-5 combines with J gene TRBJ1-2; D gene ambiguous. V dropped 0 bases and J dropped 11 bases, with 13 bases sitting between them. CDR1 MNHEY and CDR2 SVGAGI come from the germline V gene. The CDR3 totals 13 residues. The CDR3 DNA follows: TGTGCCAGCAGTTACTCGAGGAACACGGGTTACACCTTC. Protein sequence: CASSYSRNTGYTF.

This chain links TRBV5-6 with TRBJ1-2; 7 nucleotides agree with TRBD1. The CDR3 covers 16 residues. Germline V gives CDR1 SGHDT, CDR2 YYEEEE. Unmatched junction bases numbered 6, after V lost 0 bases and J lost 1 base. This CDR3 is CASSLVGQTFNYGYTF. The CDR3 DNA sequence: TGTGCCAGCAGCTTGGTGGGACAGACATTTAACTATGGCTACACCTTC.

The chain uses TRBV18 and TRBJ2-1; TRBD2 agrees at 12 bases. The CDR3 is 20 residues long. V gave up 4 bases and J gave up 0 bases; unmatched junction bases: 13. Looked up from germline, CDR1 is KGHSH and CDR2 is LQKENI. DNA of the CDR3: TGTGCCAGCTCACTTTTGGGACTAGCGGGCGTCATGAGCTCCTACAATGAGCAGTTCTTC. It yields the protein CASSLLGLAGVMSSYNEQFF.

The chain carries TRBV7-9 and TRBJ2-6; D possibly matches TRBD1 or TRBD2 (5 bases each). This CDR3 region has 12 residues. The germline V and J ends were trimmed by 2 bases and 15 bases, with 11 bases remaining between them. The germline V gene encodes CDR1 SEHNR and CDR2 FQNEAQ (reference sequence). The CDR3 sequence: CASSLLVGGLTF. The CDR3 DNA sequence: TGTGCCAGCAGCTTACTAGTTGGGGGCCTGACTTTC. Variable domain in full (rest from reference TRBV7-9 and TRBJ2-6): DTGVSQNPRHKITKRGQNVTFRCDPISEHNRLYWYRQTLGQGPEFLTYFQNEAQLEKSRLLSDRFSAERPKGSFSTLEIQRTEQGDSAMYLCASSLLVGGLTFGAGSRLTVL.

The chain recombines TRBV11-2 with TRBJ2-7, with unresolved D. CDR1 and CDR2 from the germline V gene are SGHAT and FQNNGV. The V and J ends lost 2 bases and 1 base respectively, with 9 bases between them. The CDR3 has 14 amino acids. CDR3 sequence reads: CASSLSRTSYEQYF. CDR3 DNA sequence: TGTGCCAGCAGCTTATCGAGGACGTCCTACGAGCAGTACTTC.

J is TRBJ2-1 and V is TRBV10-3, with 11 bases aligning to TRBD2. Germline CDR1 and CDR2: ENHRY and SYGVKD. The length of the CDR3 is 15 residues. J gave up 9 bases and V 4 bases, and 8 bases lay outside the gene matches. The CDR3: CAISVLAGGSGEQFF. In DNA form, the CDR3 reads TGTGCCATCAGTGTCCTAGCGGGAGGTTCAGGTGAGCAGTTCTTC.

The chain uses TRBV4-3 and TRBJ2-1; 13 bases fit TRBD2. Trimming cost V 0 bases and J 5 bases; bases outside gene matches: 13. The CDR3 is 20 residues long. Germline CDR1 LGHNA, CDR2 YSLEER. CDR3 sequence: CASSQDLGLAGAPLHNEQFF. In nucleotides, the CDR3 is TGCGCCAGCAGCCAAGATCTAGGACTAGCGGGAGCCCCTCTACACAATGAGCAGTTCTTC.

Of note for this clone: Additional DNA sequences in this sample encode the identical CDR3. The CDR3 here is CAWSPGGNQPQHF. CDR3 nucleotides: TGTGCCTGGAGTCCAGGGGGGAATCAGCCCCAGCATTTT. V and J are TRBV30 and TRBJ1-5, with TRBD1 matching 7 bases. This CDR3 has 13 residues. Looked up from germline, CDR1 is GTSNPN and CDR2 is SVGIG (reference sequence). V lost 2 bases to trimming and J lost 4 bases; unmatched junction nucleotides: 2. The full variable domain, completed using reference TRBV30 and TRBJ1-5, is SQTIHQWPATLVQPVGSPLSLECTVEGTSNPNLYWYRQAAGRGLQLLFYSVGIGQISSEVPQNLSASRPQDRQFILSSKKLLLSDSGFYLCAWSPGGNQPQHFGDGTRLSIL.

The chain links TRBV5-1 to TRBJ1-1; D is unclear. CDR1 is SGHRS and CDR2 is YFSETQ in the germline V gene. The V gene lost 4 bases and the J gene lost 1 base, with 11 bases spanning the gap. The CDR3 is 14 residues long. The CDR3 DNA is TGCGCCAGCAGCCAACTACATGGGAACACTGAAGCTTTCTTT. Amino acids: CASSQLHGNTEAFF.

This chain joins TRBV5-5 and TRBJ2-7; a possible D gene is TRBD1 (6 bases). This CDR3 has 14 amino acids. The germline CDR1 and CDR2 sequences are SGHKS and YYEKEE (reference sequence). V lost 7 bases, J lost 7 bases, and 21 bases lay in between. The CDR3 region is CASYRVPQEVEQYF. CDR3 sequence (DNA): TGTGCCAGCTACAGGGTTCCTCAGGAGGTGGAGCAGTACTTC.

V and J are TRBV5-1 and TRBJ2-7; D not certain. Germline lookup yields CDR1 SGHRS and CDR2 YFSETQ. The V end lost 2 bases, the J end lost 3 bases, and 12 bases lay between the germline ends. CDR3 length: 14 residues. This CDR3 reads CASSFSNPYYEQYF. In DNA form, the CDR3 reads TGCGCCAGCAGCTTTTCGAACCCGTACTACGAGCAGTACTTC.

The V and J genes are TRBV9 and TRBJ2-1; 10 nucleotides match TRBD2. CDR3 length equals 13 residues. In germline, CDR1 is SGDLS, CDR2 YYNGEE. V shed 4 bases and J 6 bases; nucleotides not matched to a gene: 1. The CDR3, as DNA: TGTGCCAGCAGCAGCGGGAGGGGCAATGAGCAGTTCTTC. Translating gives CASSSGRGNEQFF.

J is TRBJ2-7 and V is TRBV5-5, with 10 nucleotides matching TRBD1. The CDR3 has 16 residues. J was trimmed by 4 bases and V by 0 bases; bases with no gene match: 7. Germline V CDR1 and CDR2: SGHKS, YYEKEE (reference sequence). DNA of the CDR3: TGTGCCAGCAGCTTGGTTCCGGGACAGGGGTCGTACGAGCAGTACTTC. This sequence encodes CASSLVPGQGSYEQYF.

The V and J genes are TRBV19 and TRBJ2-5; D unclear. Per germline, CDR1 LNHDA and CDR2 SQIVND (reference sequence). CDR3 length: 16 residues. V lost 4 bases and J 1 base, leaving 16 bases between the germline ends. CDR3: CASSKARLGVQETQYF. CDR3 bases: TGTGCCAGTAGTAAGGCCCGTTTAGGAGTCCAAGAGACCCAGTACTTC.

This clone appeared once. The V call is TRBV7-3, the J call TRBJ2-5; 11 bases agree with TRBD2. The germline V gene encodes CDR1 SGHTA and CDR2 FQGTGA. This CDR3 contains 16 residues. J was trimmed by 2 bases and V by 2 bases; bases with no gene match: 4. CDR3 sequence reads: CASSLGTSGAQETQYF. The DNA for the CDR3 is TGTGCCAGCAGCTTAGGGACTAGCGGAGCTCAAGAGACCCAGTACTTC. Combining the CDR3 with reference TRBV7-3 and TRBJ2-5 gives the whole variable domain GAGVSQTPSNKVTEKGKYVELRCDPISGHTALYWYRQSLGQGPEFLIYFQGTGAADDSGLPNDRFFAVRPEGSVSTLKIQRTERGDSAVYLCASSLGTSGAQETQYFGPGTRLLVL.

Concerning this clone: The sample carries other DNA sequences with the same CDR3. V is TRBV7-2 and J is TRBJ2-7; tentative D call: TRBD1 (5 bases). CDR3 size: 12 residues. V shed 6 bases and J shed 3 bases, with 9 bases lying between them. The germline CDR1 and CDR2 sequences are SGHTA and FQGNSA. The CDR3 here is CASRSDSYEQYF. The CDR3 DNA reads as TGTGCCAGCAGATCAGACAGCTACGAGCAGTACTTC.